A single sample gave rise to the 25 T cell receptor beta chains below, sequenced in a study of molecular identifiers for immune sequencing clone quantification. In TCRdb, the PCR reads were re-called with MiXCR into one record per CDR3 protein. This sample has fewer than 350,000 distinct CDR3 sequences, with about 22% found just once. Sequenced sample: naive CD8+ T cells from blood, with Jurkat cell RNA spiked in. The subset is: FACS-sorted CD8+CD4-CCR7+CD45RA+ naive T cells. These receptors originate from a human donor in good health. Some libraries in this study had Jurkat cell RNA spiked in.

As regards this clonotype: A much larger clone differs from this one at a single base, so this may be a read error. V and J are TRBV4-1 and TRBJ2-7; unclear D gene. The V end was cut by 4 bases, the J end by 4 bases, with 11 bases between. The CDR3 length is 13 residues. In germline, CDR1 is MGHRA, CDR2 YSYEKL. The CDR3, as DNA: TGCGCCAGCAGCCGAGAGTTCGGGTACGAGCAGTACTTC. Protein: CASSREFGYEQYF.

This clonotype was counted at least ten times. The CDR3 loop is CASSLVGGSYYNEQFF. CDR3 nucleotides: TGTGCCAGCAGCTTAGTGGGCGGGAGCTACTACAATGAGCAGTTCTTC. This sequence joins TRBV7-2 and TRBJ2-1; 7 nucleotides match TRBD2. J gave up 3 bases and V 1 base, and 6 bases lay outside the gene matches. Germline values: CDR1 SGHTA, CDR2 FQGNSA. The CDR3 has 16 amino acids.

There are a few counts of this clonotype. The chain uses TRBV19 and TRBJ2-3; the match to TRBD2 covers 7 bases. This CDR3 contains 16 residues. The V gene end was trimmed by 3 bases and the J gene end by 2 bases; junction bases not matched to a gene: 8. Looked up from germline, CDR1 is LNHDA and CDR2 is SQIVND (reference sequence). The CDR3 spells CASSITLAETTDTQYF. CDR3 nucleotide sequence: TGTGCCAGTAGTATCACCCTAGCGGAGACCACAGATACGCAGTATTTT.

As concerns this clonotype: A much larger clone is a single base away; this may be a read error. The chain has TRBV5-6 and TRBJ1-5, with D unresolved. CDR1 and CDR2 (germline): SGHDT, YYEEEE. CDR3 size: 18 residues. Trimming cost V 0 bases and J 0 bases, with 16 bases left between them. The chain's CDR3 is CASSLALEGSDSNQPQHF. Written as DNA, the CDR3 is TGTGCCAGCAGCTTGGCTTTGGAAGGGTCGGATAGCAATCAGCCCCAGCATTTT.

This clonotype was detected a few times. The gene calls are TRBV3-1 and TRBJ2-5; D gene uncertain. The CDR3 contains 14 residues. Germline V lookup: CDR1 LGHDT, CDR2 YNNKEL (reference sequence). The ends were cut back, 3 bases at V and 3 bases at J, with 11 bases in the middle. DNA of the CDR3: TGTGCCAGCAGCCAGGGCCGAATCAAAGAGACCCAGTACTTC. Protein: CASSQGRIKETQYF.

The sample holds a few counts of this clonotype. The V and J genes are TRBV7-9 and TRBJ1-1; D is undetermined. Trimming cost V 0 bases and J 1 base, with 18 bases left between them. This CDR3 is 18 amino acids long. Germline V lookup: CDR1 SEHNR, CDR2 FQNEAQ (reference sequence). CDR3 coding DNA: TGTGCCAGCAGCTTAGCGGGTCACGGGCATTCGCCGAACACTGAAGCTTTCTTT. It specifies CASSLAGHGHSPNTEAFF.

This clonotype has ten or more counts. The chain links TRBV19 to TRBJ1-5, with a tentative D call TRBD1 (6 bases). The CDR3 is 12 amino acids. Trimming cost V 5 bases and J 11 bases, with 13 bases left between them. Germline loops: CDR1 LNHDA, CDR2 SQIVND (reference sequence). Written as DNA, the CDR3 is TGTGCCAGTAGTTTCTCAGGGGTAACCCAGCATTTT. This encodes CASSFSGVTQHF. Using reference TRBV19 and TRBJ1-5 for the parts outside the CDR3, the full variable domain is DGGITQSPKYLFRKEGQNVTLSCEQNLNHDAMYWYRQDPGQGLRLIYYSQIVNDFQKGDIAEGYSVSREKKESFPLTVTSAQKNPTAFYLCASSFSGVTQHFGDGTRLSIL.

The chain links TRBV6-2 or TRBV6-3 to TRBJ2-3; perhaps TRBD2 as D (6 bases). The V gene lost 6 bases and the J gene lost 2 bases, with 18 bases spanning the gap. In germline, CDR1 is MNHEY, CDR2 SVGEGT. The CDR3 sequence is 16 residues long. The DNA of the CDR3 is TGTGCCAGCAGAATAGCGCGGGAAACCTTCACAGATACGCAGTATTTT. Protein: CASRIARETFTDTQYF.

This clonotype was counted only a few times. The chain uses TRBV28 and TRBJ2-1; D unclear. Per germline, CDR1 MDHEN and CDR2 SYDVKM. With 6 bases removed from V and 4 bases from J, the gap between germline ends came to 16 bases. The CDR3 is 15 residues long. The CDR3 reads CASSPSIGTYNEQFF. CDR3 coding DNA: TGTGCCAGCAGCCCATCAATTGGTACTTACAATGAGCAGTTCTTC.

The chain recombines TRBV2 with TRBJ1-5; TRBD1 matches 7 bases. Trimming at V came to 7 bases and at J to 7 bases, leaving 13 bases not matched to a gene. In germline, CDR1 is SNHLY, CDR2 FYNNEI. The CDR3 consists of 15 residues. The CDR3 region is CASTKGDSLWQPQHF. The CDR3 DNA reads TGTGCCAGCACCAAGGGGGACAGCCTGTGGCAGCCCCAGCATTTT. Complete variable domain (other parts from reference TRBV2 and TRBJ1-5): EPEVTQTPSHQVTQMGQEVILRCVPISNHLYFYWYRQILGQKVEFLVSFYNNEISEKSEIFDDQFSVERPDGSNFTLKIRSTKLEDSAMYFCASTKGDSLWQPQHFGDGTRLSIL.

To note about this clonotype: Since a much larger clone is just one base distant, this may be a read error. Without the conserved terminal phenylalanine or tryptophan, this CDR3 likely stems from a read error. The J gene is TRBJ2-7, the V gene TRBV5-3; 8 nucleotides line up with TRBD2. TRBV5-3 is designated an ORF whose function remains uncertain. There are 16 residues in the CDR3. As DNA, the CDR3 is TGTGCCAGCAGCTTGGCCGGGACTAGGAGCTCCTACGAGCAGTACCTC. Translating gives CASSLAGTRSSYEQYL.

The table lists this clonotype with many counts. As DNA, the CDR3 is TGCAGCGTTGAAGCTGAAGGGGCCCCCATTGACGAGCAGTACTTC. It codes for CSVEAEGAPIDEQYF. This chain uses TRBV29-1 with TRBJ2-7, with a possible D match to TRBD1 (5 bases). V gave up 1 base and J gave up 5 bases, with 18 bases separating them. Germline V gives CDR1 SQVTM, CDR2 ANQGSEA. The CDR3 sequence is 15 residues long.

The CDR3: CASSLKYAAAYEQYF. Here the CDR3 DNA reads TGTGCCAGCAGTTTAAAGTACGCGGCCGCCTACGAGCAGTACTTC. The chain combines TRBV27 with TRBJ2-7; D unresolved. Germline loops: CDR1 MNHEY, CDR2 SMNVEV (reference sequence). Trimming removed 2 bases at V and 2 bases at J, with 13 bases between. The CDR3 is 15 amino acids.

Concerning this clonotype itself: This may arise from a read error, as a much more abundant clone is one base away. The chain joins TRBV27 to TRBJ2-1; D call uncertain. This CDR3 has 15 amino acids. Trimming took 10 bases from V and 3 from J, leaving 19 bases between them. Germline CDR1 reads MNHEY; CDR2 reads SMNVEV (reference sequence). The CDR3 DNA reads as TGTGCCACCCTCCCTCCCGTCAGGTTCTACAATGAGCAGTTCTTC. Protein product: CATLPPVRFYNEQFF.

This clonotype was recorded at least ten times. The DNA for the CDR3 is TGCAGCGTTGAGGGACAGGGTGTCACAGATACGCAGTATTTT. Translated: CSVEGQGVTDTQYF. The chain combines TRBV29-1 with TRBJ2-3; TRBD1 agrees at 9 bases. This CDR3 has 14 amino acids. Germline CDR1 reads SQVTM; CDR2 reads ANQGSEA. V trimming: 3 bases; J trimming: 2 bases; junction bases outside the gene matches: 3.

This clonotype appeared a few times. This chain links TRBV10-3 with TRBJ2-3; D perhaps matches TRBD2 (5 bases). V lost 5 bases, J lost 1 base, and 13 bases lay in between. The V gene's germline CDR1 is ENHRY and CDR2 SYGVKD. This CDR3 region has 15 residues. The CDR3 sequence: CAISIGAVRTDTQYF. CDR3 bases: TGTGCCATCAGTATAGGAGCGGTACGCACAGATACGCAGTATTTT.

This clonotype has a single count. One base away lies a much larger clone, so this may be a sequencing read error. The chain carries TRBV20-1 and TRBJ1-1; D gene ambiguous. This CDR3 spans 11 amino acids. Looked up from germline, CDR1 is DFQATT and CDR2 is SNEGSKA (reference sequence). This chain's CDR3 is CSLGVNTGAFF. The DNA of the CDR3 is TGCAGTCTCGGAGTGAACACTGGAGCTTTCTTT.

Of note for this clonotype: This clone may be a read error of a much larger clone one base away. The rearrangement joins TRBV29-1 to TRBJ2-2; the D is unclear. V lost 6 bases and J 4 bases, leaving 9 bases between the germline ends. Germline-derived CDR1 and CDR2 are SQVTM and ANQGSEA. The CDR3 runs 12 residues. The DNA of the CDR3 is TGCAGCGTCATGGGAAGCACCGGGGAGCTGTTTTTT. Residues: CSVMGSTGELFF.

This clonotype was picked up many times. The chain uses TRBV7-9 and TRBJ2-7; D remains unclear. Trimming took off 5 bases at V and 0 bases at J, with 11 bases between the two ends. CDR1 and CDR2 from the germline V gene are SEHNR and FQNEAQ (reference sequence). CDR3 size: 14 residues. The CDR3, as DNA: TGTGCCAGCAGCCCCGACACAACCTCCTACGAGCAGTACTTC. Protein product: CASSPDTTSYEQYF. The full variable domain, rest sourced from reference TRBV7-9 and TRBJ2-7, is DTGVSQNPRHKITKRGQNVTFRCDPISEHNRLYWYRQTLGQGPEFLTYFQNEAQLEKSRLLSDRFSAERPKGSFSTLEIQRTEQGDSAMYLCASSPDTTSYEQYFGPGTRLTVT.

This clonotype was counted ten times or more. This chain connects TRBV5-1 to TRBJ2-7; maybe TRBD2 (5 bases). The CDR3 runs to 14 residues. V gave up 3 bases and J gave up 2 bases, with 12 bases separating them. Germline V gene lookup returns CDR1 SGHRS and CDR2 YFSETQ. The CDR3 here is CASSSDSVPYEQYF. The CDR3 DNA follows: TGCGCCAGCAGCTCAGATAGCGTTCCCTACGAGCAGTACTTC.

V usage is TRBV19 and J usage is TRBJ2-2, with TRBD1 matching 7 bases. The V gene end was trimmed by 11 bases and the J gene end by 1 base; junction bases not matched to a gene: 7. The CDR3 totals 14 residues. The germline V gene has CDR1 LNHDA and CDR2 SQIVND (reference sequence). In DNA form, the CDR3 reads TGTGCCGCGAAGCAGGGGGTGAACACCGGGGAGCTGTTTTTT. It codes for CAAKQGVNTGELFF.

This clonotype was observed a single time. A single base separates this from a much larger clone, so it may be a read error. The genes are TRBV5-5 and TRBJ1-1; a weak D match, TRBD1 (6 bases). The V end lost 4 bases, the J end lost 1 base, and 14 bases lay between the germline ends. CDR3 length equals 15 residues. The germline V gene has CDR1 SGHKS and CDR2 YYEKEE (reference sequence). The CDR3 loop is CASSLRGAPNTEAFF. The CDR3 coding sequence is TGTGCCAGCAGCCTGCGGGGGGCTCCGAACACTGAAGCTTTCTTT. Based on the CDR3 plus reference TRBV5-5 and TRBJ1-1, the full variable domain is DAGVTQSPTHLIKTRGQQVTLRCSPISGHKSVSWYQQVLGQGPQFIFQYYEKEERGRGNFPDRFSARQFPNYSSELNVNALLLGDSALYLCASSLRGAPNTEAFFGQGTRLTVV.

This clonotype was detected many times. The chain is built from TRBV7-2 and TRBJ1-5; 7 bases fit TRBD1. Per the germline V gene, CDR1 is SGHTA and CDR2 is FQGNSA. The CDR3 sequence is 15 residues long. The trim removed 5 bases at V and 0 bases at J, leaving 4 bases unmatched. The CDR3 DNA reads as TGTGCCAGCAGCGAAGGGACAGATAGCAATCAGCCCCAGCATTTT. It specifies CASSEGTDSNQPQHF.

The chain uses TRBV2 and TRBJ2-7; D may be TRBD1 or TRBD2 (5 bases each). CDR1 is SNHLY and CDR2 is FYNNEI in the germline V gene. V lost 5 bases to trimming and J lost 5 bases, with 16 bases between them. The CDR3 extends over 14 amino acids. CDR3 protein: CASSPSGTANEQYF. The CDR3 region has the DNA TGTGCCAGCAGTCCCTCCGGGACGGCGAACGAGCAGTACTTC.

As for this clonotype: Being one base from a much bigger clone, this may be a read error. The V call is TRBV7-9, the J call TRBJ2-7; D is perhaps TRBD2 (6 bases). The CDR3 is 13 residues long. Germline V gene data show CDR1 as SEHNR and CDR2 as FQNEAQ (reference sequence). In DNA form, the CDR3 reads TGTGCCGGCAGCGAAAGTATAGCGGTTGAGCAGTACTTC. Protein sequence: CAGSESIAVEQYF.